The present T cell receptor beta chain was sequenced within a study of T cells after yellow fever vaccination. Trimming removed 8 bases at V and 5 bases at J, with 15 bases between. CDR3 length equals 13 residues. CDR1 and CDR2 from the germline V gene are SGHVS and FQNEAQ. Researchers made TCR cDNA using 5'RACE template switching, and this step added a universal primer site and UMIs. In TCRdb, the 5' RACE reads were re-called with MiXCR into one record per CDR3 protein. Among approximately 340,000 distinct CDR3 sequences listed, over 8% were seen once. This clonotype was detected a few times. This TCR was recovered from a man in his late teens or twenties who received the YFV17D yellow fever vaccine. This chain connects TRBV7-8 to TRBJ2-5; tentatively, D is TRBD1 (5 bases). The material sequenced was PBMCs, taken on the day of the first yellow fever vaccination. As DNA, the CDR3 is TGTGCCAGCGGGCTAGGGGCCCCGGAGACCCAGTACTTC. Translating gives CASGLGAPETQYF.